This is a list of T cell receptor beta chains from one sample in a study of T cells in Graves' hyperthyroidism and ophthalmopathy. TCRdb analysed the multiplex PCR reads with MiXCR anew, one entry per CDR3 protein. This table has 490,000 or so distinct CDR3 sequences, about 16% appearing once. The material sequenced was blood. The source of these receptors is a woman in her twenties or thirties with Graves' ophthalmopathy. Each CDR3 is given with its conserved first and last residue. The D gene is left open where the match is weak. Clone sizes are given selectively: once, few, many, or a class where the clone is expanded.

len,j_gene,d_gene,v_gene,abundance,CDR3aa,CDR3nt
14,TRBJ2-5,TRBD1,TRBV28,few,CASREDRESETQYF,TGTGCCAGCAGGGAAGACAGGGAATCGGAGACCCAGTACTTC
15,TRBJ2-4,NA,TRBV7-2,NA,CASTNLGAAKNIQYF,TGTGCCAGCACCAACTTAGGGGCAGCCAAAAACATTCAGTACTTC
13,TRBJ1-2,NA,TRBV2,many,CASSETGRYGYTF,TGTGCCAGCAGTGAAACGGGGAGGTATGGCTACACCTTC
16,TRBJ1-4,NA,TRBV20-1,few,CSAREAAGGELEKLFF,TGCAGTGCTAGAGAAGCGGCAGGAGGAGAACTAGAAAAACTGTTTTTT
16,TRBJ2-1,NA,TRBV6-2/TRBV6-3,few,CASREKDTKWRNEQFF,TGTGCCAGCAGAGAGAAAGACACAAAATGGCGCAATGAGCAGTTCTTC
17,TRBJ2-5,TRBD2,TRBV11-2,NA,CASSQEGAGGPGETQYF,TGTGCCAGCAGTCAAGAGGGAGCGGGAGGGCCCGGGGAGACCCAGTACTTC
14,TRBJ2-7,TRBD2,TRBV20-1,many,CSAAPESGSYEQYF,TGCAGTGCTGCCCCCGAGAGCGGGAGCTACGAGCAGTACTTC
16,TRBJ2-3,NA,TRBV15,few,CATSRDSGPGGYTQYF,TGTGCCACCAGCAGAGATTCGGGACCCGGCGGCTATACGCAGTATTTT
16,TRBJ2-1,NA,TRBV5-1,many,CASSLALRGPLNEQFF,TGCGCCAGCAGCTTGGCCCTCCGGGGACCTCTCAATGAGCAGTTCTTC
15,TRBJ2-1,TRBD2,TRBV20-1,many,CSARVTSGSYNEQFF,TGCAGTGCTAGAGTTACTAGCGGTTCCTACAATGAGCAGTTCTTC
11,TRBJ1-1,NA,TRBV28,many,CASMTNAEAFF,TGTGCCAGCATGACCAACGCTGAAGCTTTCTTT